This T cell receptor (beta chain) was found in a study of T cells after yellow fever vaccination. Overall study results and limits: Clonotypes shared by both compartments, CD4 and CD8, made up a small share. Researchers cautioned that FACS-sorted repertoires could harbor abundant clonotypes contaminating from the bulk population.

The CDR3 covers 16 residues. CDR1 and CDR2 (germline): SGHVS, FQNEAQ. Trimming left V 2 bases short and J 5 bases short, with 16 bases between. This clonotype was observed once. Its antigen remains unknown. TCRdb reprocessed the 5' RACE reads with MiXCR, giving one entry per CDR3 protein. The sample has roughly 500,000 distinct CDR3 sequences; less than 20% are singletons. This clonotype was sampled from a man aged 25-40 years who received the YFV17D yellow fever vaccine. The chain is built from TRBV7-8 and TRBJ2-1, with D perhaps assigned TRBD1 or TRBD2 (5 bases each). The sequencing used PBMCs, collected 15 days after the yellow fever booster vaccination. CDR3 sequence reads: CASSLSVRGGNNEQFF. The CDR3 DNA reads TGTGCCAGCAGCTTATCCGTACGGGGCGGAAACAATGAGCAGTTCTTC.